This entry lists 28 T cell receptor beta chains sequenced from one sample in a study of shared clonotypes between healthy human individuals (dated by TCRdb to 2019 to 2021). The method was the immunoSEQ multiplex PCR assay. TCRdb took over this immuneACCESS table, retaining in-frame rearrangements with V and J assigned. Such tables are incomplete; in checked studies, under half of the missing clones stem from an unresolved V gene, and the remainder is unexplained. For this sample there are fewer than 2.5 million clones; approximately 93% appear just once. Around 0.4% of the sample comes from the top ten. Sequences were obtained from naive CD4+ T cells from PBMCs. Sample cell subset or site, as interpreted from the label and publication: CD45RA+ positively selected. Receptors were obtained from a man between 18 and 35 years old in good health. Some clones in this sample may be carry-over from other donors' samples.

V is TRBV11-2 and J is TRBJ2-5; tentatively, D is TRBD1 (5 bases). CDR3 size: 14 residues. The germline CDR1 and CDR2 sequences are SGHAT and FQNNGV. The ends were cut back, 6 bases at V and 0 bases at J, with 11 bases in the middle. The CDR3 DNA follows: TGTGCCAGCAGGCGGACAAACTACCAAGAGACCCAGTACTTC. Translated: CASRRTNYQETQYF.

CDR3 amino acids: CSAGGDRAYEQYF. The CDR3 DNA reads as TGCAGCGCTGGGGGGGACAGGGCCTACGAGCAGTACTTC. The chain combines TRBV29-1 with TRBJ2-7, with 9 bases identical to TRBD1. The length of the CDR3 is 13 residues. CDR1 SQVTM and CDR2 ANQGSEA come from the germline V gene. After removal of 7 bases from V and 2 bases from J, the junction contained 6 bases not matched to a gene.

V and J are TRBV5-1 and TRBJ2-3; 8 positions agree with TRBD2. Trimming took 2 bases from V and 2 from J; bases not matched to a gene: 4. The length of the CDR3 is 15 residues. CDR1 and CDR2 (germline): SGHRS, YFSETQ. This chain's CDR3 is CASSFTGGVTDTQYF. CDR3 nucleotides: TGCGCCAGCAGCTTTACGGGAGGGGTCACAGATACGCAGTATTTT. Full variable domain (missing parts from reference TRBV5-1 and TRBJ2-3): KAGVTQTPRYLIKTRGQQVTLSCSPISGHRSVSWYQQTPGQGLQFLFEYFSETQRNKGNFPGRFSGRQFSNSRSEMNVSTLELGDSALYLCASSFTGGVTDTQYFGPGTRLTVL.

The V and J genes are TRBV6-1 and TRBJ2-1, with 9 bases matching TRBD1. The CDR3 runs 20 residues. Unmatched junction bases numbered 15, after V lost 2 bases and J lost 1 base. The germline V gene encodes CDR1 MNHNS and CDR2 SASEGT. The CDR3 reads CASSEPGQGGKGGSYNEQFF. The CDR3 DNA reads TGTGCCAGCAGTGAACCGGGACAGGGAGGAAAAGGTGGGTCCTACAATGAGCAGTTCTTC.

The rearrangement uses TRBV27 and TRBJ2-5; 8 bases are shared with TRBD1. This CDR3 is 14 amino acids long. V was pared by 3 bases and J by 5 bases, with 5 bases of the junction left unmatched. Germline V gene lookup returns CDR1 MNHEY and CDR2 SMNVEV (reference sequence). The CDR3 here is CASSFDRGLETQYF. For the CDR3, the DNA is TGTGCCAGCAGTTTCGACAGGGGTTTGGAGACCCAGTACTTC.

The table lists this clone with a count of one. The chain has TRBV6-1 and TRBJ2-1; D is uncertain. Per the germline V gene, CDR1 is MNHNS and CDR2 is SASEGT. The CDR3 spans 14 residues. The V gene lost 2 bases and the J gene lost 2 bases, with 7 bases spanning the gap. CDR3 nucleotide sequence: TGTGCCAGCAGTGAACGTCTAGCCTACAATGAGCAGTTCTTC. Amino acids: CASSERLAYNEQFF.

This sequence joins TRBV6-1 and TRBJ2-1, with D unresolved. With 3 bases removed from V and 4 bases from J, the gap between germline ends came to 13 bases. The CDR3 length is 15 residues. Germline values: CDR1 MNHNS, CDR2 SASEGT. The CDR3 DNA reads as TGTGCCAGCAGTGATCAGTCTTTCGGGTACAATGAGCAGTTCTTC. Protein sequence: CASSDQSFGYNEQFF.

Notes on this clone: The sample contains more than one DNA sequence encoding this CDR3. V is TRBV7-2 and J is TRBJ2-3; D remains ambiguous. CDR1 SGHTA and CDR2 FQGNSA come from the germline V gene. The CDR3 totals 13 residues. V lost 0 bases and J lost 3, with 4 bases in between. CDR3 residues: CASSLASTDTQYF. The CDR3 coding sequence is TGTGCCAGCAGCTTAGCTAGTACAGATACGCAGTATTTT.

V is TRBV7-8 and J is TRBJ1-1, with no clear D. The germline V gene has CDR1 SGHVS and CDR2 FQNEAQ. The CDR3 length is 13 residues. The ends were cut back, 5 bases at V and 1 base at J, with 8 bases in the middle. The CDR3 nucleotides read TGTGCCAGCAGCCGCGACGGGAACACTGAAGCTTTCTTT. Translating it yields CASSRDGNTEAFF.

The rearrangement links TRBV5-5 to TRBJ2-7; maybe TRBD2 (5 bases). V was shortened by 0 bases and J by 1 base, with 8 bases between the two germline ends. The length of the CDR3 is 14 residues. Germline values: CDR1 SGHKS, CDR2 YYEKEE (reference sequence). CDR3: CASSLEGGSYEQYF. The CDR3 DNA follows: TGTGCCAGCAGCTTGGAGGGCGGGTCCTACGAGCAGTACTTC. The complete variable domain, with remaining parts taken from reference TRBV5-5 and TRBJ2-7, reads DAGVTQSPTHLIKTRGQQVTLRCSPISGHKSVSWYQQVLGQGPQFIFQYYEKEERGRGNFPDRFSARQFPNYSSELNVNALLLGDSALYLCASSLEGGSYEQYFGPGTRLTVT.

The table lists this clone with a few counts. The CDR3 DNA reads as TGCAGCACCAGTACATCCGTAGAAGCTTTCTTT. It is translated as CSTSTSVEAFF. The chain recombines TRBV29-1 with TRBJ1-1; D not certain. Germline V gene sequence: CDR1 SQVTM, CDR2 ANQGSEA. V was pared by 8 bases and J by 8 bases, with 15 bases between. The CDR3 spans 11 residues.

The CDR3 bases are TGTGCCAGCAGCGGCCCGACTAGCGGGAGTCGGAATGAGCAGTTCTTC. Translated: CASSGPTSGSRNEQFF. The gene calls are TRBV5-4 and TRBJ2-1; 12 bases align to TRBD2. The trim removed 4 bases at V and 7 bases at J, leaving 9 bases unmatched. The CDR3 is 16 residues long. Germline V CDR1 and CDR2: SGHNT, YYREEE (reference sequence).

The gene calls are TRBV7-3 and TRBJ2-2, with 8 bases matching TRBD2. The V and J ends lost 5 bases and 0 bases, in that order; junction bases with no gene match: 8. CDR1 and CDR2 from the germline V gene are SGHTA and FQGTGA. CDR3 size: 17 residues. CDR3 protein: CASSPHARGANTGELFF. CDR3 nucleotide sequence: TGTGCCAGCAGCCCCCACGCGCGGGGGGCGAACACCGGGGAGCTGTTTTTT.

The rearrangement uses TRBV11-2 and TRBJ2-1; D is undetermined. The CDR3 has 15 amino acids. V lost 3 bases and J lost 3, with 12 bases in between. CDR1 SGHAT and CDR2 FQNNGV come from the germline V gene. The DNA for the CDR3 is TGTGCCAGCAGCTTGATGAGCGCGAGCTACAATGAGCAGTTCTTC. Translated: CASSLMSASYNEQFF. Looking up the rest from reference TRBV11-2 and TRBJ2-1 gives the full variable domain: EAGVAQSPRYKIIEKRQSVAFWCNPISGHATLYWYQQILGQGPKLLIQFQNNGVVDDSQLPKDRFSAERLKGVDSTLKIQPAKLEDSAVYLCASSLMSASYNEQFFGPGTRLTVL.

J is TRBJ2-7 and V is TRBV2; 7 positions agree with TRBD2. CDR3 length: 14 amino acids. CDR1 is SNHLY and CDR2 is FYNNEI in the germline V gene. V lost 7 bases and J lost 7; bases outside the gene matches: 13. For the CDR3, the DNA is TGTGCCAGCACGGGGAGTGCGGGAGTTCAAGAGCAGTACTTC. Translated: CASTGSAGVQEQYF.

This clone turned up a few times. The rearrangement joins TRBV21-1 to TRBJ1-1. TRBV21-1 is a pseudogene. The CDR3 is made up of 14 amino acids. This CDR3 is CASSTRGKITEAFF. DNA of the CDR3: TGTGCCAGCAGCACACGGGGAAAGATCACTGAAGCTTTCTTT.

Points on this clone: The sample has other DNA sequences that encode this CDR3 too. Written as DNA, the CDR3 is TGCAGTGCTAGAGGGGGGGAGACCCAGTACTTC. This encodes CSARGGETQYF. The rearrangement uses TRBV20-1 and TRBJ2-5; either TRBD1 or TRBD2 may supply D (5 bases each). V was shortened by 1 base and J by 5 bases, with 5 bases between the two germline ends. Germline V gene lookup returns CDR1 DFQATT and CDR2 SNEGSKA (reference sequence). The CDR3 sequence is 11 residues long.

On this clone itself: The same CDR3 also results from other DNA sequences found in this sample. The rearrangement uses TRBV18 and TRBJ1-2; the D is unclear. Germline lookup yields CDR1 KGHSH and CDR2 LQKENI. CDR3 size: 13 residues. The V end was cut by 3 bases, the J end by 2 bases, with 7 bases between. The CDR3: CASSPTDNYGYTF. DNA of the CDR3: TGTGCCAGCTCACCCACAGACAACTATGGCTACACCTTC.

The rearrangement joins TRBV4-3 to TRBJ2-5; D ambiguous. CDR3 length equals 13 residues. V lost 4 bases and J 5 bases, leaving 11 bases between the germline ends. Germline values: CDR1 LGHNA, CDR2 YSLEER. CDR3 sequence (DNA): TGCGCCAGCAGCCTTGATCTACGTGAGACCCAGTACTTC. Its translation: CASSLDLRETQYF.

The CDR3 here is CASNSGWNEQFF. The CDR3 DNA follows: TGTGCCAGCAATTCGGGATGGAATGAGCAGTTCTTC. The rearrangement links TRBV6-6 to TRBJ2-1; weak D call: TRBD2 (5 bases). Trimming pared 7 bases from V and 7 bases from J, leaving 11 bases between. The CDR3 covers 12 residues. The germline V gene has CDR1 MNHNY and CDR2 SVGAGI (reference sequence).

This chain links TRBV9 with TRBJ2-3, with D hard to call. Germline assignment: CDR1 SGDLS and CDR2 YYNGEE. Trimming cost V 3 bases and J 5 bases, with 10 bases left between them. This CDR3 region has 13 residues. CDR3 residues: CASSAVLGDTQYF. DNA for the CDR3: TGTGCCAGCAGCGCCGTTTTGGGAGATACGCAGTATTTT.

The V gene is TRBV5-8, the J gene TRBJ1-3; D is perhaps TRBD1 (6 bases). This CDR3 is built from 16 residues. V was clipped by 1 base and J by 2 bases, with 13 bases between them. The V gene's germline CDR1 is SGHTS and CDR2 YDEGEE. CDR3 loop: CASSLSQGIAGNTIYF. The CDR3 bases are TGTGCCAGCAGCTTGTCGCAGGGGATAGCTGGAAACACCATATATTTT. Combining the CDR3 with reference TRBV5-8 and TRBJ1-3 gives the whole variable domain EAGVTQSPTHLIKTRGQQATLRCSPISGHTSVYWYQQALGLGLQFLLWYDEGEERNRGNFPPRFSGRQFPNYSSELNVNALELEDSALYLCASSLSQGIAGNTIYFGEGSWLTVV.

V and J are TRBV28 and TRBJ2-1; D remains ambiguous. The V and J ends lost 6 bases and 12 bases respectively, with 21 bases between them. This CDR3 region has 14 residues. Germline CDR1 is MDHEN and CDR2 is SYDVKM. The CDR3 loop reads CASRGFPHFMVQFF. DNA for the CDR3: TGTGCCAGCAGAGGTTTTCCTCATTTCATGGTGCAGTTCTTC.

The gene calls are TRBV27 and TRBJ2-7; 12 nucleotides match TRBD2. Looked up from germline, CDR1 is MNHEY and CDR2 is SMNVEV (reference sequence). The V and J ends lost 1 base and 5 bases, in that order; junction bases with no gene match: 15. CDR3 size: 19 residues. The CDR3 protein is CASSLFGLAGPRAAHEQYF. DNA of the CDR3: TGTGCCAGCAGTTTATTTGGACTAGCGGGACCTAGAGCTGCCCACGAGCAGTACTTC.

The chain uses TRBV29-1 and TRBJ1-1; no firm D call. The germline gives CDR1 SQVTM, CDR2 ANQGSEA. V was pared by 6 bases and J by 5 bases, with 16 bases between. The CDR3 is 13 amino acids. The CDR3 bases are TGCAGCGTGGCGACTGCCCCGGGGACTGAAGCTTTCTTT. Amino acids: CSVATAPGTEAFF.

The rearrangement joins TRBV6-1 to TRBJ1-2; unclear D gene. Trimming took 7 bases from V and 3 from J, leaving 15 bases between them. Germline V gene sequence: CDR1 MNHNS, CDR2 SASEGT. CDR3 size: 14 residues. The CDR3 sequence: CASIQRSPYYGYTF. As DNA, the CDR3 is TGTGCCAGCATTCAGAGATCCCCCTACTATGGCTACACCTTC.

The genes are TRBV5-1 and TRBJ1-2; D call uncertain. The CDR3 is 16 amino acids. Germline V CDR1 and CDR2: SGHRS, YFSETQ. V was shortened by 0 bases and J by 4 bases, with 16 bases between the two germline ends. CDR3 DNA sequence: TGCGCCAGCAGCTTGGAGGGTTTCGAACGCCGCTATGGCTACACCTTC. Translated, it gives CASSLEGFERRYGYTF.

The chain uses TRBV27 and TRBJ2-2; D is perhaps TRBD1 (6 bases). Trimming removed 6 bases from V and 0 bases from J, with 14 bases in between. CDR1 MNHEY and CDR2 SMNVEV come from the germline V gene (reference sequence). The CDR3 sequence is 16 residues long. The CDR3 here is CASSYKQGTNTGELFF. The CDR3 DNA sequence: TGTGCCAGCAGCTACAAACAGGGTACGAACACCGGGGAGCTGTTTTTT.